The 28 T cell receptor beta chains below come from one sample, sequenced in a study of radiation and T cells in renal cell carcinoma. Repertoires were generated with immunoSEQ multiplex PCR, while TCRdb's copy carries only in-frame clones and drops some. The sample includes about 150,000 clones, roughly 90% of them seen just once. Time point denoted: baseline pretreatment blood. Treatment here: 15 Gy SBRT to primary tumor, nephrectomy 4 weeks later. The source was blood, collected from a patient whose treatment included radiotherapy and nephrectomy. Every receptor here comes from a woman in her sixties or seventies with renal cell carcinoma.

This clone occurred a few times. The chain links TRBV4-2 to TRBJ1-2, with no clear D. The CDR3 has 12 amino acids. V lost 0 bases and J 6 bases, leaving 5 bases between the germline ends. Germline V gene data show CDR1 as LGHNA and CDR2 as YNFKEQ. The CDR3 DNA sequence: TGTGCCAGCAGCCAAGACGGAGATGGCTACACCTTC. Protein: CASSQDGDGYTF.

The rearrangement joins TRBV5-1 to TRBJ2-3; no reliable D call. The CDR3 covers 15 residues. CDR1 is SGHRS, CDR2 YFSETQ, per germline. V lost 0 bases to trimming and J lost 1 base, with 9 bases between them. CDR3 in amino acids: CASSLGLGGTDTQYF. DNA of the CDR3: TGCGCCAGCAGCTTGGGGCTAGGAGGCACAGATACGCAGTATTTT.

The chain joins TRBV29-1 to TRBJ1-2, with 12 bases lining up with TRBD1. The CDR3 sequence is 17 residues long. Looked up from germline, CDR1 is SQVTM and CDR2 is ANQGSEA. V gave up 0 bases and J gave up 4 bases; unmatched junction bases: 9. The CDR3 loop is CSVEDRGQGAPGYGYTF. The CDR3 DNA reads as TGCAGCGTTGAAGATCGGGGACAGGGGGCGCCGGGCTATGGCTACACCTTC. Complete variable domain (other parts from reference TRBV29-1 and TRBJ1-2): SAVISQKPSRDICQRGTSLTIQCQVDSQVTMMFWYRQQPGQSLTLIATANQGSEATYESGFVIDKFPISRPNLTFSTLTVSNMSPEDSSIYLCSVEDRGQGAPGYGYTFGSGTRLTVV.

This chain uses TRBV25-1 with TRBJ2-4; D not resolved. Trimming took 2 bases from V and 0 from J, leaving 11 bases between them. CDR1 is MGHDK, CDR2 SYGVNS, per germline. The CDR3 has 16 residues. Here the CDR3 DNA reads TGTGCCAGCAGTGAACCCGGGCCGCTAGCCAAAAACATTCAGTACTTC. Its protein is CASSEPGPLAKNIQYF.

The gene calls are TRBV19 and TRBJ2-2; TRBD2 aligns across 9 bases. The CDR3 contains 19 residues. The V gene end was trimmed by 0 bases and the J gene end by 0 bases; junction bases not matched to a gene: 8. Per the germline V gene, CDR1 is LNHDA and CDR2 is SQIVND (reference sequence). This CDR3 is CASSIDGLAGRPNTGELFF. In DNA, the CDR3 is TGTGCCAGTAGTATAGATGGGCTAGCGGGGCGTCCGAACACCGGGGAGCTGTTTTTT.

The gene calls are TRBV5-4 and TRBJ1-1; tentative D call: TRBD1 (5 bases). This CDR3 region has 15 residues. Germline V gene sequence: CDR1 SGHNT, CDR2 YYREEE (reference sequence). The V gene lost 4 bases and the J gene lost 4 bases, with 17 bases spanning the gap. The CDR3 is CASSLGRRVGTEAFF. DNA of the CDR3: TGTGCCAGCAGCCTGGGGCGACGGGTGGGCACTGAAGCTTTCTTT.

This clone was observed once. This chain links TRBV14 with TRBJ2-2; possibly TRBD1 for D (5 bases). The CDR3 has 12 residues. CDR1 SGHDN and CDR2 FVKESK come from the germline V gene. The V end lost 3 bases, the J end lost 6 bases, and 5 bases lay between the germline ends. Written as DNA, the CDR3 is TGTGCCAGCAGCCACAGGGCCGGGGAGCTGTTTTTT. This translates into CASSHRAGELFF.

This chain joins TRBV30 and TRBJ2-1; TRBD2 matches at 13 bases. This CDR3 has 17 residues. Germline V gene lookup returns CDR1 GTSNPN and CDR2 SVGIG (reference sequence). Germline trimming cut 3 bases from V and 5 bases from J; bases unmatched to any gene: 10. The CDR3 reads CAWRNSYGTSGDNEQFF. The CDR3 DNA follows: TGTGCCTGGAGGAATTCCTACGGGACTAGCGGGGACAATGAGCAGTTCTTC.

The table lists this clone with a count of one. V usage is TRBV27 and J usage is TRBJ1-5, with D possibly TRBD1 on 6 matching bases. The V end was cut by 2 bases, the J end by 0 bases, with 8 bases between. The CDR3 runs to 15 residues. Germline V lookup: CDR1 MNHEY, CDR2 SMNVEV (reference sequence). CDR3 in amino acids: CASSLRQVSNQPQHF. In DNA form, the CDR3 reads TGTGCCAGCAGTTTAAGACAGGTTAGCAATCAGCCCCAGCATTTT.

The rearrangement uses TRBV5-4 and TRBJ2-1, with D uncertain. This CDR3 comprises 13 residues. Trimming shortened V by 3 bases and J by 7 bases, and 11 bases separated the two germline ends. Per germline, CDR1 SGHNT and CDR2 YYREEE (reference sequence). CDR3 amino acids: CASSSPQKNEQFF. The CDR3 coding sequence is TGTGCCAGCAGCTCTCCCCAAAAGAATGAGCAGTTCTTC. Full variable domain (rest looked up from reference TRBV5-4 and TRBJ2-1): ETGVTQSPTHLIKTRGQQVTLRCSSQSGHNTVSWYQQALGQGPQFIFQYYREEENGRGNFPPRFSGLQFPNYSSELNVNALELDDSALYLCASSSPQKNEQFFGPGTRLTVL.

For this clone: This sample also contains other DNA sequences that code for the same CDR3. The rearrangement links TRBV7-2 to TRBJ2-7; D is undetermined. There are 11 residues in the CDR3. V was clipped by 5 bases and J by 3 bases, with 5 bases between them. Germline CDR1 is SGHTA and CDR2 is FQGNSA. CDR3 sequence reads: CASSLSYEQYF. The CDR3 nucleotides read TGTGCCAGCAGCCTGAGCTACGAGCAGTACTTC.

The chain uses TRBV19 and TRBJ2-7, with D perhaps matching TRBD1 (5 bases). The CDR3 extends over 13 amino acids. CDR1 is LNHDA and CDR2 is SQIVND in the germline V gene (reference sequence). Trimming pared 3 bases from V and 1 base from J, leaving 7 bases between. The CDR3: CASSIRQSYEQYF. DNA for the CDR3: TGTGCCAGTAGTATCCGACAGTCCTACGAGCAGTACTTC.

J is TRBJ2-5 and V is TRBV6-1; 9 bases map to TRBD2. CDR3 length: 15 amino acids. Trimming at V came to 5 bases and at J to 8 bases, leaving 12 bases not matched to a gene. Germline values: CDR1 MNHNS, CDR2 SASEGT. CDR3 DNA sequence: TGTGCCAGCAGTATACAGACTAGCGGTGGGGTAACCCAGTACTTC. Protein: CASSIQTSGGVTQYF.

This chain links TRBV6-6 with TRBJ2-5, with D unresolved. From germline, CDR1 is MNHNY and CDR2 SVGAGI (reference sequence). The V and J ends lost 6 bases and 7 bases respectively, with 9 bases between them. The CDR3 totals 11 residues. The CDR3 reads CASREQRTQYF. CDR3 nucleotides: TGTGCCAGCAGAGAACAAAGGACCCAGTACTTC.

The chain is built from TRBV30 and TRBJ1-5; no definite D call. The CDR3 has 13 amino acids. Trimming cost V 1 base and J 3 bases, with 7 bases left between them. CDR1 and CDR2 from the germline V gene are GTSNPN and SVGIG (reference sequence). The CDR3 nucleotides read TGTGCCTGGAGTGAGGGTGTCAATCAGCCCCAGCATTTT. It yields the protein CAWSEGVNQPQHF.

This clone was found once. V gene TRBV18 combines with J gene TRBJ1-5; D gene unclear. The CDR3 loop spans 15 amino acids. Germline CDR1 is KGHSH and CDR2 is LQKENI. With 3 bases removed from V and 0 bases from J, the gap between germline ends came to 9 bases. CDR3 protein: CASSPVHYSNQPQHF. The CDR3 DNA follows: TGTGCCAGCTCACCGGTACACTATAGCAATCAGCCCCAGCATTTT.

The chain carries TRBV27 and TRBJ1-6; no clear D gene. V was clipped by 6 bases and J by 7 bases, with 16 bases between them. CDR1 and CDR2 (germline): MNHEY, SMNVEV (reference sequence). CDR3 length: 15 residues. The chain's CDR3 is CASSSPGGVNSPLHF. The CDR3, as DNA: TGTGCCAGCAGCTCTCCGGGCGGGGTGAATTCACCCCTCCACTTT.

The CDR3 bases are TGTGCCAGCAGTTACGGGGCAACTAATGAAAAACTGTTTTTT. Its protein is CASSYGATNEKLFF. The chain couples TRBV6-6 to TRBJ1-4; the D is unclear. The CDR3 extends over 14 amino acids. The germline V gene has CDR1 MNHNY and CDR2 SVGAGI (reference sequence). Trimming took off 2 bases at V and 0 bases at J, with 4 bases between the two ends.

The CDR3 here is CASSILGTSPSTDTQYF. The CDR3 DNA reads as TGCGCCAGCAGCATACTAGGGACTAGCCCTAGCACAGATACGCAGTATTTT. The chain links TRBV5-1 to TRBJ2-3; TRBD2 matches 9 bases. The CDR3 is 17 amino acids. The J segment lost 0 bases and the V segment lost 4 bases, leaving 9 bases of the junction unmatched. The germline V gene has CDR1 SGHRS and CDR2 YFSETQ.

This clone was seen just once. This chain links TRBV27 with TRBJ1-2; the match to TRBD1 covers 7 bases. From germline, CDR1 is MNHEY and CDR2 SMNVEV (reference sequence). This CDR3 spans 14 amino acids. The J segment lost 8 bases and the V segment lost 7 bases, leaving 13 bases of the junction unmatched. In nucleotides, the CDR3 is TGTGCCAGCAAGGGGGCCCCGGCCTCTATGGGCTACACCTTC. Translating gives CASKGAPASMGYTF.

This clone was recorded a few times. The rearrangement links TRBV6-4 to TRBJ1-2; 8 positions agree with TRBD1. The germline CDR1 and CDR2 sequences are MRHNA and SNTAGT. The V segment lost 6 bases and the J segment 4 bases; nucleotides outside the gene matches: 4. The CDR3 contains 13 residues. The CDR3 loop is CASRRGQGYGYTF. CDR3 sequence (DNA): TGTGCCAGCAGGCGCGGACAGGGCTATGGCTACACCTTC.

The chain uses TRBV19 and TRBJ2-5, with D tentatively TRBD2 (5 bases). Per the germline V gene, CDR1 is LNHDA and CDR2 is SQIVND (reference sequence). V lost 3 bases to trimming and J lost 2 bases, with 10 bases between them. CDR3 size: 14 residues. The CDR3 region has the DNA TGTGCCAGTAGTATCAGACGCGGGCAAGAGACCCAGTACTTC. Translating it yields CASSIRRGQETQYF.

The V gene is TRBV19, the J gene TRBJ2-3; no reliable D call. Germline loops: CDR1 LNHDA, CDR2 SQIVND (reference sequence). The CDR3 has 14 amino acids. Between the trimmed V and J ends, which lost 7 bases and 5 bases, there was a span of 16 bases. Written as DNA, the CDR3 is TGTGCCAGTAATGAAGGGTTGACCTTAGATACGCAGTATTTT. Translating it yields CASNEGLTLDTQYF.

DNA of the CDR3: TGTGCCAGCAGCCAAGATCAGGGGCGCTTTCTGACTGAAGCTTTCTTT. It yields the protein CASSQDQGRFLTEAFF. The chain combines TRBV14 with TRBJ1-1; tentative D call: TRBD1 (6 bases). Trimming removed 0 bases at V and 5 bases at J, with 16 bases between. The CDR3 covers 16 residues. The germline CDR1 and CDR2 sequences are SGHDN and FVKESK. Combining the CDR3 with reference TRBV14 and TRBJ1-1 gives the whole variable domain EAGVTQFPSHSVIEKGQTVTLRCDPISGHDNLYWYRRVMGKEIKFLLHFVKESKQDESGMPNNRFLAERTGGTYSTLKVQPAELEDSGVYFCASSQDQGRFLTEAFFGQGTRLTVV.

The rearrangement links TRBV28 to TRBJ2-4, with D perhaps TRBD1 or TRBD2 (5 bases each). CDR1 is MDHEN, CDR2 SYDVKM, per germline. Trimming stripped 6 bases from V and 2 bases from J, with 11 bases between. The CDR3 contains 14 residues. Here the CDR3 reads CASRERTSKNIQYF. Written as DNA, the CDR3 is TGTGCCAGCAGGGAGCGGACATCCAAAAACATTCAGTACTTC.

The J gene is TRBJ2-3, the V gene TRBV7-9, with TRBD2 identical over 10 bases. V was clipped by 5 bases and J by 3 bases; unmatched bases: 8. The CDR3 contains 16 residues. Germline CDR1 and CDR2: SEHNR and FQNEAQ (reference sequence). The CDR3: CASSLITSGATDTQYF. Written as DNA, the CDR3 is TGTGCCAGCAGCCTGATTACTAGCGGGGCAACAGATACGCAGTATTTT.

The rearrangement uses TRBV9 and TRBJ1-3, with TRBD1 as a possible D gene (6 bases). Between the trimmed V and J ends, which lost 3 bases and 2 bases, there was a span of 15 bases. Germline loops: CDR1 SGDLS, CDR2 YYNGEE. This CDR3 has 16 amino acids. This CDR3 is CASSEPSGGAGNTIYF. DNA of the CDR3: TGTGCCAGCAGCGAACCCTCTGGGGGCGCTGGAAACACCATATATTTT.

The chain joins TRBV9 to TRBJ1-3; a possible D gene is TRBD1 (5 bases). The ends were cut back, 0 bases at V and 0 bases at J, with 7 bases in the middle. Germline V lookup: CDR1 SGDLS, CDR2 YYNGEE. This CDR3 region has 15 residues. CDR3: CASSVDGTSGNTIYF. Here the CDR3 DNA reads TGTGCCAGCAGCGTAGACGGGACCTCTGGAAACACCATATATTTT. The complete variable domain, with remaining parts taken from reference TRBV9 and TRBJ1-3, reads DSGVTQTPKHLITATGQRVTLRCSPRSGDLSVYWYQQSLDQGLQFLIQYYNGEERAKGNILERFSAQQFPDLHSELNLSSLELGDSALYFCASSVDGTSGNTIYFGEGSWLTVV.